This T cell receptor (beta chain) was sequenced in a study of shared clonotypes between healthy human individuals. Of note for this clone: The antigen is not known.

Sequencing was at deep level. Original processing notes: Owing to the provision of junction-only sequences devoid of quality scores by immunoSEQ, filtering differed. Only in-frame clones appear in the TCRdb table, and some are missing; sequencing was by immunoSEQ multiplex PCR. D and trimming were read from the DNA, whereas the V and J calls and clone size are those reported in that table. The sample holds hundreds of thousands of clones, almost 95% seen once. Terminally differentiated effector memory CD45RA+ cells were left out of the naive CD8 fraction, which was CD45RO-negative and positively selected for CCR7. The V gene lost 0 bases and the J gene lost 4 bases, with 13 bases spanning the gap. This CDR3 region has 15 residues. Per germline, CDR1 SGDLS and CDR2 YYNGEE. General observations from the study: Depth of sequencing was expected to influence donor clonotype sharing. The donor pool, a small one, limited the genetic and exposure-history diversity represented.

This sequence originates from a man under 40 in good health. The chain links TRBV9 to TRBJ2-5, with D hard to call. Sequencing used naive CD8+ T cells sorted from blood. The CDR3 DNA sequence: TGTGCCAGCAGCGTAGATGGAAGGGCCGCAGAGACCCAGTACTTC. This codes for CASSVDGRAAETQYF.